These 13 T cell receptor beta chains came from one sample sequenced in a study of beta chain features in type 1 diabetes. Sequenced material consisted of expressed TCRB transcripts (all of the isolated RNA was reverse transcribed). Libraries were prepared by immunoSEQ multiplex PCR; TCRdb keeps only in-frame clonotypes and omits some of them. Here the sample spans just over 600,000 clones, roughly a sixth being singletons. The specimen was naive CD4+ T cells from blood. These receptors came from a man in his late teens or twenties in good health.

In this sample, this clone turned up a few times. This rearrangement joins TRBV4-1 to TRBJ1-2; tentatively, D is TRBD1 (5 bases). The CDR3 has 17 residues. V lost 0 bases and J 0 bases, leaving 14 bases between the germline ends. Germline V gene lookup returns CDR1 MGHRA and CDR2 YSYEKL. The CDR3 DNA is TGCGCCAGCAGCCAAGAGGGGCAGGGACCTCCTAACTATGGCTACACCTTC. Translating it yields CASSQEGQGPPNYGYTF.

The sample holds a few counts of this clone. This chain links TRBV6-5 with TRBJ2-7, with D unresolved. Germline assignment: CDR1 MNHEY and CDR2 SVGAGI. The CDR3 runs to 16 residues. Between the trimmed V and J ends, which lost 0 bases and 0 bases, there was a span of 12 bases. CDR3 sequence: CASSYSRVWASYEQYF. For the CDR3, the DNA is TGTGCCAGCAGTTACTCGAGAGTATGGGCCTCCTACGAGCAGTACTTC.

This clone has just a few counts. This chain connects TRBV6-1 to TRBJ1-5; D is undetermined. The CDR3 has 15 amino acids. The ends were cut back, 7 bases at V and 3 bases at J, with 16 bases in the middle. Per the germline V gene, CDR1 is MNHNS and CDR2 is SASEGT. CDR3 protein: CASNTHDSNNQPQHF. The CDR3 region has the DNA TGTGCCAGCAATACACATGACTCGAACAATCAGCCCCAGCATTTT.

Only a few counts were recorded for this clone. This chain connects TRBV4-2 to TRBJ2-5; 12 nucleotides agree with TRBD2. This CDR3 has 15 residues. J lost 4 bases, V lost 0 bases, and 0 bases had no gene match. The V gene's germline CDR1 is LGHNA and CDR2 YNFKEQ. The CDR3 DNA reads TGTGCCAGCAGCCAAGAACTAGCGGGAGGAGAGACCCAGTACTTC. This translates into CASSQELAGGETQYF.

Only a few counts were recorded for this clone. The V and J genes are TRBV28 and TRBJ2-7; maybe TRBD2 (5 bases). The germline V gene has CDR1 MDHEN and CDR2 SYDVKM. Trimming removed 3 bases from V and 3 bases from J, with 12 bases in between. The CDR3 sequence is 14 residues long. The CDR3 is CASSFRARGYEQYF. The DNA of the CDR3 is TGTGCCAGCAGTTTTAGGGCCCGGGGCTACGAGCAGTACTTC. Full variable domain (rest looked up from reference TRBV28 and TRBJ2-7): DVKVTQSSRYLVKRTGEKVFLECVQDMDHENMFWYRQDPGLGLRLIYFSYDVKMKEKGDIPEGYSVSREKKERFSLILESASTNQTSMYLCASSFRARGYEQYFGPGTRLTVT.

This clone turned up a few times. The J gene is TRBJ2-2, the V gene TRBV4-1, with D perhaps assigned TRBD1 or TRBD2 (5 bases each). Trimming cost V 1 base and J 6 bases, with 12 bases left between them. The CDR3 covers 15 residues. Looked up from germline, CDR1 is MGHRA and CDR2 is YSYEKL. As DNA, the CDR3 is TGCGCCAGCAGCCAAGTCCCGGGGCCTCCCGGGGAGCTGTTTTTT. This gives the protein CASSQVPGPPGELFF.

The chain carries TRBV7-8 and TRBJ1-4; D not resolved. The V gene's germline CDR1 is SGHVS and CDR2 FQNEAQ. CDR3 length: 17 residues. Trimming stripped 5 bases from V and 8 bases from J, with 24 bases between. The CDR3 region is CASSPGKGRLLGEKLFF. CDR3 DNA: TGTGCCAGCAGCCCCGGCAAAGGGCGGTTACTAGGCGAAAAACTGTTTTTT.

The table lists this clone with a few counts. The chain recombines TRBV18 with TRBJ1-1; D possibly corresponds to TRBD1 (5 bases). Germline assignment: CDR1 KGHSH and CDR2 LQKENI. This CDR3 has 16 residues. The V end was cut by 4 bases, the J end by 1 base, with 16 bases between. CDR3 coding DNA: TGTGCCAGCTCACGGGGGACTCCCCAGGAGAACACTGAAGCTTTCTTT. Translating gives CASSRGTPQENTEAFF.

The chain carries TRBV4-1 and TRBJ2-4, with no clear D. Per germline, CDR1 MGHRA and CDR2 YSYEKL. CDR3 length equals 18 residues. V lost 3 bases to trimming and J lost 2 bases, with 20 bases between them. The chain's CDR3 is CASSHKPALVKSKNIQYF. The CDR3 DNA reads as TGCGCCAGCAGCCATAAACCGGCCCTTGTAAAGTCCAAAAACATTCAGTACTTC.

V is TRBV4-2 and J is TRBJ2-1; D call uncertain. Germline V CDR1 and CDR2: LGHNA, YNFKEQ. This CDR3 spans 12 amino acids. The V and J ends lost 2 bases and 8 bases respectively, with 7 bases between them. The CDR3 is CASSQPQHEQFF. The CDR3 nucleotides are TGTGCCAGCAGCCAACCTCAGCATGAGCAGTTCTTC.

V and J are TRBV5-1 and TRBJ2-5, with D unclear. The CDR3 is 14 residues long. The germline CDR1 and CDR2 sequences are SGHRS and YFSETQ. V lost 0 bases to trimming and J lost 5 bases, with 11 bases between them. The CDR3 region is CASSLGAIRETQYF. CDR3 sequence (DNA): TGCGCCAGCAGCTTGGGGGCCATTAGGGAGACCCAGTACTTC.

This chain uses TRBV2 with TRBJ1-2; D is unresolved. The CDR3 is made up of 13 amino acids. Trimming removed 3 bases at V and 0 bases at J, with 5 bases between. Germline assignment: CDR1 SNHLY and CDR2 FYNNEI. The CDR3 region is CASSESANYGYTF. CDR3 nucleotides: TGTGCCAGCAGTGAGTCAGCTAACTATGGCTACACCTTC.

This chain connects TRBV15 to TRBJ1-1, with no clear D. V was cut by 1 base and J by 1 base, with 7 bases left in between. CDR3 length: 14 residues. Germline lookup yields CDR1 LNHNV and CDR2 YYDKDF (reference sequence). Here the CDR3 DNA reads TGTGCCACCAGCAGAGTCGGTGGGAACACTGAAGCTTTCTTT. This gives the protein CATSRVGGNTEAFF.